The 9 T cell receptor beta chains listed next were all sequenced from one sample in a study of blood T cell repertoires in COVID-19. Profiled with immunoSEQ multiplex PCR; TCRdb holds only in-frame clones, not every one. The repertoire holds roughly 500,000 clones, with roughly 89% as singletons. Input material: peripheral blood. All receptors derive from a man between 18 and 29 years old with COVID-19, enrolled during active disease.

This clone has just a few counts. The chain employs TRBV10-3 and TRBJ1-5, with a possible D match to TRBD1 (6 bases). The V gene's germline CDR1 is ENHRY and CDR2 SYGVKD. The CDR3 length is 12 residues. The ends were cut back, 4 bases at V and 7 bases at J, with 8 bases in the middle. The CDR3 sequence is CAISAGDQPQHF. The DNA for the CDR3 is TGTGCCATCAGTGCAGGGGACCAGCCCCAGCATTTT.

V is TRBV7-3 and J is TRBJ2-3, with D possibly being TRBD2 (6 bases). The germline V and J ends were trimmed by 3 bases and 3 bases, with 7 bases remaining between them. The CDR3 covers 13 residues. The germline CDR1 and CDR2 sequences are SGHTA and FQGTGA. CDR3 amino acids: CASSFGGTDTQYF. The CDR3 DNA is TGTGCCAGCAGCTTCGGGGGAACAGATACGCAGTATTTT.

The rearrangement joins TRBV28 to TRBJ1-2; D is ambiguous. Germline V lookup: CDR1 MDHEN, CDR2 SYDVKM. Deletions cut 2 bases from V and 0 bases from J, with 7 bases between. There are 14 residues in the CDR3. As DNA, the CDR3 is TGTGCCAGCAGTTTACCCGGGGCTAACTATGGCTACACCTTC. This encodes CASSLPGANYGYTF.

V is TRBV19 and J is TRBJ2-7; D is perhaps TRBD1 (5 bases). The germline gives CDR1 LNHDA, CDR2 SQIVND (reference sequence). Trimming shortened V by 5 bases and J by 6 bases, and 17 bases separated the two germline ends. This CDR3 is 14 amino acids long. For the CDR3, the DNA is TGTGCCAGTAGTTCCACCAGGGATGGTGGCGAGCAGTACTTC. Protein sequence: CASSSTRDGGEQYF.

The J gene is TRBJ1-2, the V gene TRBV11-2; D not resolved. V was trimmed by 1 base and J by 0 bases, leaving 6 bases between them. Looked up from germline, CDR1 is SGHAT and CDR2 is FQNNGV. This CDR3 has 14 residues. CDR3 nucleotides: TGTGCCAGCAGCTTAGGGACTTCTAACTATGGCTACACCTTC. This codes for CASSLGTSNYGYTF.

DNA for the CDR3: TGTGCCAGCAGCTCAGTAGCGGCGGGGGTCGGGGAGCTGTTTTTT. Its translation is CASSSVAAGVGELFF. The V call is TRBV13, the J call TRBJ2-2, with 7 bases matching TRBD2. Trimming cost V 4 bases and J 7 bases; bases outside gene matches: 9. This CDR3 has 15 residues. CDR1 and CDR2 (germline): PRHDT, FYEKMQ (reference sequence).

This sequence joins TRBV6-6 and TRBJ1-2; 8 bases match TRBD1. The CDR3 has 12 residues. V was clipped by 8 bases and J by 8 bases; unmatched bases: 7. Germline V gene sequence: CDR1 MNHNY, CDR2 SVGAGI (reference sequence). The CDR3 here is CASVGPGGGYTF. The CDR3 nucleotides are TGTGCCAGCGTAGGGCCAGGGGGCGGCTACACCTTC.

This clone was recorded only once. This chain links TRBV28 with TRBJ2-5; 8 bases map to TRBD2. V was pared by 4 bases and J by 4 bases, with 11 bases of the junction left unmatched. The CDR3 runs 16 residues. From germline, CDR1 is MDHEN and CDR2 SYDVKM. The CDR3 here is CASSSPGGGSRETQYF. CDR3 DNA: TGTGCCAGCAGTTCCCCCGGGGGGGGTTCACGAGAGACCCAGTACTTC.

The CDR3 region has the DNA TGTGCCAGCAGCTTAGCGAAGGGACTAGCGGGAGGGTATAGCTCCTACGAGCAGTACTTC. This translates into CASSLAKGLAGGYSSYEQYF. This chain connects TRBV7-8 to TRBJ2-7, with 16 bases that match TRBD2. The germline V gene encodes CDR1 SGHVS and CDR2 FQNEAQ. This CDR3 contains 20 residues. V shed 0 bases and J 0 bases; nucleotides not matched to a gene: 8.